A single T cell receptor (beta chain) is shown here with its context. Its antigen is not known. The CDR3 is 13 residues long. Germline CDR1 LNHDA, CDR2 SQIVND (reference sequence). V was clipped by 9 bases and J by 4 bases; unmatched bases: 3. The data were taken from a study of vaccination effects on CD4 cells after COVID-19. Study details: Sampling occurred a median 72 days post second dose, range 14 to 241.

Study results and limitations: Marked clonal contraction was seen late after vaccination (in both infection- and vaccine-induced clones).

With the ViraFEST assay, the study expanded antigen-specific CD4+ T cells using viral peptide pools, then sequenced them. Following 10 days of culture, CD4+ T cells were isolated. Participants completed two doses of the BNT162b2 or mRNA-1273 vaccine. Vaccine recipients, nucleocapsid antibody negative, had no prior SARS-CoV-2 infection. Clones were read by immunoSEQ multiplex PCR, and TCRdb kept only the in-frame ones, dropping some. The table includes around 46,000 clones, about 70% detected once. V is TRBV19 and J is TRBJ1-5, with 10 bases fitting TRBD1. The sequences come from CD4+ T cells from PBMCs cultured with HCoV-OC43 spike peptides, collected after COVID-19 vaccination. Subset noted: HCoV-OC43 spike overlapping peptide pool stimulation. The clonotype originates from a human donor who received a COVID-19 vaccine. CDR3 DNA: TGTGCCAGCGGGACAGGGGTGAATCAGCCCCAGCATTTT. It yields the protein CASGTGVNQPQHF.